Each of the 3 T cell receptor beta chains below was sequenced from the same sample in a study of metastatic and nonmetastatic thyroid tumors. Nobody among the patients had been given any treatment before thyroid surgery. TCRdb re-called clones via MiXCR from the PCR reads. Seen here are around 25,000 clones, around 25% observed once, and the top ten hold 5% to 6.5%. The sample taken for sequencing was blood. These receptors originate from a female donor with papillary thyroid cancer or a benign thyroid nodule (not recorded which). Some clones in this sample may be carry-over from other donors' samples.

This clone is categorized as medium-sized. The rearrangement uses TRBV12-3 or TRBV12-4 and TRBJ1-2; D remains ambiguous. Trimming cost V 1 base and J 0 bases, with 6 bases left between them. The CDR3 is 14 amino acids. The CDR3 DNA reads TGTGCCAGCAGTTTAGTCAGCACTAACTATGGCTACACCTTC. This encodes CASSLVSTNYGYTF.

A note on this clone: An end of the junction differs from the germline gene, which may be a read error. The chain is built from TRBV6-4 and TRBJ2-6; D not resolved. The CDR3 loop spans 14 amino acids. Per the germline V gene, CDR1 is MRHNA and CDR2 is SNTAGT. CDR3: CASSQMSGSNFLTF. The CDR3 DNA sequence: TGTGCCAGCAGTCAGATGTCTGGGTCCAACTTCCTGACTTTC.

This clone has at least ten counts. This chain joins TRBV9 and TRBJ2-5; 7 bases fit TRBD2. CDR1 and CDR2 from the germline V gene are SGDLS and YYNGEE. Germline trimming cut 3 bases from V and 5 bases from J; bases unmatched to any gene: 7. The CDR3 sequence is 14 residues long. CDR3 coding DNA: TGTGCCAGCAGCGCGAGCGGGGTTGGGGAGACCCAGTACTTC. Translation: CASSASGVGETQYF.